The sequence of this TCR beta chain was determined in a study of response to subunit inactivated influenza vaccine. Findings and caveats of the study: Each seasonal influenza vaccination recruits few new T cells, the authors suggested.

Ten or more counts support this clonotype. Its antigen is not identified. Trimming left V 2 bases short and J 2 bases short, with 13 bases between. This CDR3 comprises 15 residues. CDR1 and CDR2 (germline): LGHDT, YNNKEL (reference sequence). One entry per CDR3 protein results from TCRdb running MiXCR on the RT-PCR reads. The sample carries under 800,000 distinct CDR3 sequences, approximately 15% recorded once. This chain links TRBV3-1 with TRBJ2-7; D may be TRBD1 (6 bases). The TCR sequence derives from a man between 45 and 60 years old who received an inactivated influenza vaccine. The material was PBMCs from blood, obtained around two weeks before vaccination. The CDR3 is CASSQYTGSPYEQYF. Here the CDR3 DNA reads TGTGCCAGCAGCCAATACACAGGGAGTCCCTACGAGCAGTACTTC.